A single sample is the source of the 9 T cell receptor beta chains below, sequenced in a study of T cell repertoires in ileal Crohn's disease. Only in-frame clones appear in the TCRdb table, and some are missing; sequencing was by immunoSEQ multiplex PCR. This table holds 2,400 or so clones, around four fifths found once. Sample time point: neoterminal ileum biopsy at postoperative endoscopy, about 6 months after surgery. Specimen: ileal tissue. These receptors were obtained from an adult with Crohn's disease.

The rearrangement joins TRBV7-9 to TRBJ2-5, with TRBD2 matching 7 bases. The V gene end was trimmed by 5 bases and the J gene end by 5 bases; junction bases not matched to a gene: 11. The length of the CDR3 is 15 residues. Germline CDR1 is SEHNR and CDR2 is FQNEAQ (reference sequence). CDR3 nucleotides: TGTGCCAGCAGCCCCCGGGAGGCCCACTTGGAGACCCAGTACTTC. Protein sequence: CASSPREAHLETQYF.

The gene calls are TRBV18 and TRBJ1-1, with D unresolved. Germline V gives CDR1 KGHSH, CDR2 LQKENI. The length of the CDR3 is 13 residues. V lost 5 bases and J lost 0, with 7 bases in between. The CDR3 coding sequence is TGTGCCAGCTCAAAACAGATGAACACTGAAGCTTTCTTT. It codes for CASSKQMNTEAFF.

The chain has TRBV5-6 and TRBJ2-7, with a possible D match to TRBD2 (6 bases). The CDR3 totals 15 residues. The germline V gene encodes CDR1 SGHDT and CDR2 YYEEEE. Trimming removed 1 base from V and 4 bases from J, with 15 bases in between. CDR3 amino acids: CASSLRAGRLYEQYF. The CDR3 nucleotides are TGTGCCAGCAGCTTGCGGGCGGGAAGGCTATACGAGCAGTACTTC.

This clone was seen more than once but under ten times. J is TRBJ2-7 and V is TRBV5-1, with 7 bases matching TRBD1. Germline loops: CDR1 SGHRS, CDR2 YFSETQ. CDR3 length: 15 residues. The V and J ends lost 3 bases and 4 bases, in that order; junction bases with no gene match: 10. The CDR3 loop reads CASSSDRDGGYEQYF. CDR3 in DNA: TGCGCCAGCAGCTCTGACAGGGACGGCGGTTACGAGCAGTACTTC.

This clone was recorded only once. This chain links TRBV19 with TRBJ1-5; perhaps TRBD1 as D (5 bases). The V gene's germline CDR1 is LNHDA and CDR2 SQIVND (reference sequence). This CDR3 has 15 amino acids. V shed 11 bases and J shed 3 bases, with 20 bases lying between them. CDR3 sequence: CADPGGCRDNQPQHF. The CDR3 nucleotides are TGTGCCGACCCGGGGGGGTGTCGTGACAATCAGCCCCAGCATTTT.

The chain couples TRBV7-8 to TRBJ2-7; D ambiguous. Germline lookup yields CDR1 SGHVS and CDR2 FQNEAQ. Trimming took 3 bases from V and 6 from J, leaving 6 bases between them. The CDR3 sequence is 11 residues long. CDR3 nucleotide sequence: TGTGCCAGCAGCTTCTCTTTCGAGCAGTACTTC. Translating gives CASSFSFEQYF.

The chain links TRBV29-1 to TRBJ2-1; TRBD1 is a possible D gene (6 bases). The CDR3 has 11 amino acids. V was cut by 8 bases and J by 9 bases, with 14 bases left in between. The germline V gene has CDR1 SQVTM and CDR2 ANQGSEA. CDR3 nucleotide sequence: TGCAGCACCCGGACAGACCTTGAGCAGTTCTTC. This gives the protein CSTRTDLEQFF.

This chain connects TRBV7-9 to TRBJ2-6, with a tentative D call TRBD2 (6 bases). V was shortened by 10 bases and J by 3 bases, with 22 bases between the two germline ends. This CDR3 contains 17 residues. CDR1 and CDR2 from the germline V gene are SEHNR and FQNEAQ (reference sequence). CDR3 residues: CATVRELAPVGANVLTF. CDR3 DNA: TGTGCCACCGTCAGGGAACTAGCCCCTGTTGGGGCCAACGTCCTGACTTTC.

The genes are TRBV20-1 and TRBJ2-7; a weak D match, TRBD1 (6 bases). CDR1 is DFQATT, CDR2 SNEGSKA, per germline (reference sequence). V was cut by 6 bases and J by 5 bases, with 11 bases left in between. CDR3 size: 11 residues. In DNA, the CDR3 is TGCAGTGCCACTCAGGGGAACGAGCAGTACTTC. This gives the protein CSATQGNEQYF.